This T cell receptor beta chain emerged from a study of blood T cell repertoires in COVID-19. The J segment lost 3 bases and the V segment lost 2 bases, leaving 4 bases of the junction unmatched. CDR1 SGHDT and CDR2 YYEEEE come from the germline V gene. CDR3 size: 16 residues. Measured with immunoSEQ multiplex PCR; TCRdb has only the in-frame clones, and not every one. The sample includes under 300,000 clones, around 86% of them seen just once. The sample was peripheral blood. The TCR comes from a human donor in a cohort sampled during active COVID-19. The chain links TRBV5-6 to TRBJ1-5; 11 bases fit TRBD1. CDR3 region: CASSLGTGGANQPQHF. CDR3 sequence (DNA): TGTGCCAGCAGCTTAGGGACAGGGGGTGCCAATCAGCCCCAGCATTTT.